This T cell receptor beta chain was identified in a study of control samples from healthy donors and cancer patients. Germline V gene sequence: CDR1 MNHEY, CDR2 SVGAGI. The CDR3 is 15 residues long. Trimming removed 7 bases at V and 3 bases at J, with 18 bases between. Sequencing was performed with immunoSEQ multiplex PCR; in TCRdb, only in-frame clones are kept and a portion is missing. The repertoire holds around 140,000 clones, with around 90% as singletons. The receptor was isolated from a young man in good health. What was sequenced was blood. The chain recombines TRBV6-5 with TRBJ1-1; no clear D gene. CDR3 in DNA: TGTGCCAGCATAAGGAGGCTCCCTAGGGACACTGAAGCTTTCTTT. Amino acids: CASIRRLPRDTEAFF.